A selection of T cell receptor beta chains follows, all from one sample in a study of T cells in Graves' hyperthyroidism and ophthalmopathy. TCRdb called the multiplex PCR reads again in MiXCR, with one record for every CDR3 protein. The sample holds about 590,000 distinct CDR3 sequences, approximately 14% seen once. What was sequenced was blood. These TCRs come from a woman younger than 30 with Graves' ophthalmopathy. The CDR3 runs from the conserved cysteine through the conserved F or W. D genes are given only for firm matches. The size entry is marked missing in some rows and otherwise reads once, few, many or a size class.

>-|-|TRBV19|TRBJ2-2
CASSITWDTGELFF
TGTGCCAGTAGTATAACATGGGACACCGGGGAGCTGTTTTTT
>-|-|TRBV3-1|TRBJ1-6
CASSPQGGGSPLHF
TGTGCCAGCAGCCCGCAGGGTGGGGGCTCACCCCTCCACTTT
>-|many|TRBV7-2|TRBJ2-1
CASSLAGSGELPNEQFF
TGTGCCAGCAGCTTGGCTGGTTCGGGGGAGCTTCCTAATGAGCAGTTCTTC
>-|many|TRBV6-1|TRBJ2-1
CASSSTRLGGEQFF
TGTGCCAGCAGTTCAACCCGACTGGGCGGTGAGCAGTTCTTC
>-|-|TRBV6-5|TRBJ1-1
CASSYSHLINTEAFF
TGTGCCAGCAGTTATAGCCACCTTATTAACACTGAAGCTTTCTTT
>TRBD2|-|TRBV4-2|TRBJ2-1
CASSTFLEREFNDEQFF
TGTGCCAGCAGCACCTTCCTGGAGCGGGAGTTTAACGATGAGCAGTTCTTC
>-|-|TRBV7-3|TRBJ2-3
CASSLLRTGTYRDTQYF
TGTGCCAGCAGCTTACTCCGGACCGGGACCTACAGAGATACGCAGTATTTT
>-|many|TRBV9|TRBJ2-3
CASSVGVEESTDTQYF
TGTGCCAGCAGCGTAGGGGTTGAGGAAAGCACAGATACGCAGTATTTT
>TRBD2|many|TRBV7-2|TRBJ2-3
CASSLVLAGTDTQYF
TGTGCCAGCAGCTTAGTGCTAGCGGGAACAGATACGCAGTATTTT
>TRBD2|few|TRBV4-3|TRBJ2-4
CASSQDPPGLGRSKNIQYF
TGCGCCAGCAGCCAAGATCCCCCTGGACTAGGTCGGTCCAAAAACATTCAGTACTTC
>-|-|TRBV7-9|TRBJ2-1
CASSFTGTGRKWNYNEQFF
TGTGCCAGCAGCTTCACCGGGACTGGACGAAAATGGAACTACAATGAGCAGTTCTTC
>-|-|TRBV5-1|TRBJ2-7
CASSLETNYEQYF
TGCGCCAGCAGCTTGGAGACTAACTACGAGCAGTACTTC
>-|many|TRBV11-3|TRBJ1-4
CASSASQGWANEKLFF
TGTGCCAGCAGCGCCTCGCAGGGTTGGGCTAATGAAAAACTGTTTTTT
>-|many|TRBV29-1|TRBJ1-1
CSVEGTTVNTEAFF
TGCAGCGTTGAAGGTACGACAGTGAACACTGAAGCTTTCTTT
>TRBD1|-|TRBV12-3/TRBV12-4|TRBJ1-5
CASRWGQEGNQPQHF
TGTGCCAGCAGATGGGGACAGGAGGGAAATCAGCCCCAGCATTTT
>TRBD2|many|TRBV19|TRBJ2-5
CASSRAGEVGETQYF
TGTGCCAGTAGTAGAGCGGGAGAGGTGGGAGAGACCCAGTACTTC
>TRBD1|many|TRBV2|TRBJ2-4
CASKWTGGLKNIQYF
TGTGCCAGCAAATGGACAGGGGGGCTAAAAAACATTCAGTACTTC
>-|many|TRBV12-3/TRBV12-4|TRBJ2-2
CASSHPGADTGELFF
TGTGCCAGCAGCCATCCAGGGGCGGACACCGGGGAGCTGTTTTTT
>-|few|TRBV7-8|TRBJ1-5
CASSSDAFYQPQHF
TGTGCCAGCAGCTCGGACGCGTTTTATCAGCCCCAGCATTTT
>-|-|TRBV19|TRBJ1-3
CASISRPSSGNTIYF
TGTGCCAGTATCAGCAGGCCGAGCTCTGGAAACACCATATATTTT
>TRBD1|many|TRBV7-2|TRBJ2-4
CASSLDQGAQNIQYF
TGTGCCAGCAGCTTAGATCAGGGGGCGCAAAACATTCAGTACTTC
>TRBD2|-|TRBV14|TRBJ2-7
CASSQESWGSGYYEQYF
TGTGCCAGCAGCCAAGAATCTTGGGGTAGCGGGTACTACGAGCAGTACTTC
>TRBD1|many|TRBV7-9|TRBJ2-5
CASSSTGGAGDEYF
TGTGCCAGCAGCTCCACAGGGGGTGCCGGTGATGAGTACTTC
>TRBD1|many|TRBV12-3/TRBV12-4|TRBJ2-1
CASSLDREVNEQFF
TGTGCCAGCAGTTTGGACAGGGAGGTTAATGAGCAGTTCTTC
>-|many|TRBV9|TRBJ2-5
CASSVAGNQETQYF
TGTGCCAGCAGCGTAGCAGGGAACCAAGAGACCCAGTACTTC
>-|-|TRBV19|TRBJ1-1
CASSVSGVNTEAFF
TGTGCCAGTAGTGTGTCAGGGGTGAACACTGAAGCTTTCTTT